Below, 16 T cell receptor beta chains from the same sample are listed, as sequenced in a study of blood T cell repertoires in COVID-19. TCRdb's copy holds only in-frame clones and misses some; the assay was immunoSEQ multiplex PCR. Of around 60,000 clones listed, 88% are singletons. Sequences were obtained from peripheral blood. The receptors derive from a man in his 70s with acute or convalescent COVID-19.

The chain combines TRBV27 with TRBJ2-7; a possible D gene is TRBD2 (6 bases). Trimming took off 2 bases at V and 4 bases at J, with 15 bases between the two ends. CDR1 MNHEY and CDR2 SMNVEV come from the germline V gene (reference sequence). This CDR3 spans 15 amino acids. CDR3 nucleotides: TGTGCCAGCAGTTTAAGTGTCCCTAGCGTTTACGAGCAGTACTTC. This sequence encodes CASSLSVPSVYEQYF.

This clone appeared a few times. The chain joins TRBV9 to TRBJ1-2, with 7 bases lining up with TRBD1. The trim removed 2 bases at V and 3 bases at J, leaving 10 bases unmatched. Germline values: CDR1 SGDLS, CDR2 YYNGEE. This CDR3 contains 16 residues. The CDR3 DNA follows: TGTGCCAGCAGCGTTCACCGGGACAGACAAGACTATGGCTACACCTTC. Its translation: CASSVHRDRQDYGYTF.

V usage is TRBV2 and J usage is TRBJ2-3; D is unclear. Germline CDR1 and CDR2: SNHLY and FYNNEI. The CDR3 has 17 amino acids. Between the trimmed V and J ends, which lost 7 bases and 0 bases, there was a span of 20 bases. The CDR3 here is CASKIDLVITSTDTQYF. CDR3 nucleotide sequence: TGTGCCAGCAAGATCGACTTAGTGATTACTAGCACAGATACGCAGTATTTT.

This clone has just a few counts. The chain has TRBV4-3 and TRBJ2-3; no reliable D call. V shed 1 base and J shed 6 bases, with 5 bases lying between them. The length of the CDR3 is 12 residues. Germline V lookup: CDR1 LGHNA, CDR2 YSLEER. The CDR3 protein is CASSQGADTQYF. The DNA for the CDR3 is TGCGCCAGCAGCCAAGGTGCGGATACGCAGTATTTT.

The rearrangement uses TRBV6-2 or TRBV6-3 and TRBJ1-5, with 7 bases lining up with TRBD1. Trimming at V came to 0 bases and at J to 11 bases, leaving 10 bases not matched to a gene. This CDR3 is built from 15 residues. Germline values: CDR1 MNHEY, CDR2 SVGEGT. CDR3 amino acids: CASSYSTGALVAQHF. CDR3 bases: TGTGCCAGCAGTTACTCTACAGGGGCCCTAGTGGCCCAGCATTTT.

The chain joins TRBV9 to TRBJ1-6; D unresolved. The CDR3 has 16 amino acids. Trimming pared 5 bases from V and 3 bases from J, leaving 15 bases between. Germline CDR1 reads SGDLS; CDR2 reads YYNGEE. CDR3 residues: CASSRRESIYNSPLHF. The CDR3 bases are TGTGCCAGCAGTCGTAGAGAATCTATCTATAATTCACCCCTCCACTTT.

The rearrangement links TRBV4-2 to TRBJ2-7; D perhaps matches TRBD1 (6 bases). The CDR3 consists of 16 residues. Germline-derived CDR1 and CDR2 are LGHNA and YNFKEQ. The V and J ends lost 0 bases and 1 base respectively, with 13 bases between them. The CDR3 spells CASSQDFRGVSYEQYF. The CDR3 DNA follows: TGTGCCAGCAGCCAAGATTTCAGGGGAGTTTCCTACGAGCAGTACTTC.

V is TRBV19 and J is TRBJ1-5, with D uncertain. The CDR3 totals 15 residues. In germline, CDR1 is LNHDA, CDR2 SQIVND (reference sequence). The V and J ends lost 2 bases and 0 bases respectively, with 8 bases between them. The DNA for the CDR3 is TGTGCCAGTAGTATAAAGGAGTATAGCAATCAGCCCCAGCATTTT. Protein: CASSIKEYSNQPQHF.

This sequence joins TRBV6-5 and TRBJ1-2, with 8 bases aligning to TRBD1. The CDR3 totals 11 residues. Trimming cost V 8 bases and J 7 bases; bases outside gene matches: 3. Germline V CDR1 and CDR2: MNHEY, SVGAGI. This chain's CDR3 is CASRTGIGYTF. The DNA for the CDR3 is TGTGCCAGCCGGACAGGGATTGGCTACACCTTC.

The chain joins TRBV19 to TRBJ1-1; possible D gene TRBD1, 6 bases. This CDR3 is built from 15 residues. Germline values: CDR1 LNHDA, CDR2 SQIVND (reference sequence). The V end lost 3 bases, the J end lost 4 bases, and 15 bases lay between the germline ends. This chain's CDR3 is CASSISIQGSTEAFF. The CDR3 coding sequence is TGTGCCAGTAGTATTTCGATCCAGGGGAGCACTGAAGCTTTCTTT. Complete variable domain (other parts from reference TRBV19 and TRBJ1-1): DGGITQSPKYLFRKEGQNVTLSCEQNLNHDAMYWYRQDPGQGLRLIYYSQIVNDFQKGDIAEGYSVSREKKESFPLTVTSAQKNPTAFYLCASSISIQGSTEAFFGQGTRLTVV.

CDR3 DNA: TGTGCCAGCAGTTCCCAGGGGTATGGCTACACCTTC. It specifies CASSSQGYGYTF. The V gene is TRBV27, the J gene TRBJ1-2; weak D call: TRBD1 (6 bases). The CDR3 has 12 amino acids. The V and J ends lost 4 bases and 5 bases respectively, with 8 bases between them. Germline loops: CDR1 MNHEY, CDR2 SMNVEV (reference sequence).

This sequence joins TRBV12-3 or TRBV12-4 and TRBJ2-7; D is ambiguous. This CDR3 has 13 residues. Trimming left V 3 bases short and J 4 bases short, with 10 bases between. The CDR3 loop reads CASSFGPEYEQYF. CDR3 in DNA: TGTGCCAGCAGTTTTGGGCCAGAGTACGAGCAGTACTTC.

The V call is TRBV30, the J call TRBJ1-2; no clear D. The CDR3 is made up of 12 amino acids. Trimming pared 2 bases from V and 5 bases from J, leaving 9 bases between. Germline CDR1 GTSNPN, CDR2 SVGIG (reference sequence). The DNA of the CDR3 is TGTGCCTGGAGTCCAGGTAGTTATGGCTACACCTTC. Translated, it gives CAWSPGSYGYTF.

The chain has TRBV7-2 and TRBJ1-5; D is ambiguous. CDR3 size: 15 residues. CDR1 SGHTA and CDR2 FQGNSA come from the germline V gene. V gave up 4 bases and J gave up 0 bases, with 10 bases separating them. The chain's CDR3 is CASSSYRNSNQPQHF. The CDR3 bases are TGTGCCAGCAGCTCCTACAGAAATAGCAATCAGCCCCAGCATTTT.

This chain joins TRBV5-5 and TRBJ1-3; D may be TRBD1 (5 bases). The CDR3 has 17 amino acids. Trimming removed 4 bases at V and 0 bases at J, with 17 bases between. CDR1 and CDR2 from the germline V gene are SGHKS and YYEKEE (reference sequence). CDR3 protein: CASSPGGTKPSGNTIYF. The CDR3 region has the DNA TGTGCCAGCAGCCCCGGGGGGACGAAACCCTCTGGAAACACCATATATTTT.

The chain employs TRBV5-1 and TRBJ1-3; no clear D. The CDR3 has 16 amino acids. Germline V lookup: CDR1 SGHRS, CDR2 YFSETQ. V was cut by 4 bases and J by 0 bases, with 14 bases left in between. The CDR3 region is CASSPGSGFSGNTIYF. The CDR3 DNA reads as TGCGCCAGCAGCCCTGGGTCGGGGTTCTCTGGAAACACCATATATTTT.